The present T cell receptor beta chain was sequenced within a study of long-term antiretroviral therapy in people with HIV. Survey-level immunoSEQ v3.0 assays were run. The protocol was immunoSEQ multiplex PCR, while the TCRdb copy is restricted to in-frame clones and leaves out a portion. This table holds some 15,000 clones, 78% found once. The length of the CDR3 is 18 residues. V dropped 3 bases and J dropped 0; count of bases not matched to a gene: 12. In germline, CDR1 is SGHRS, CDR2 YFSETQ. Post-ART PBMC samples numbered at least two per donor, and pre-ART ones at least one. Remarks on this clone: The antigen is undetermined.

Study outcomes and limitations: The study collected no data on ART adherence, viral resistance or therapy changes. Within the repertoire, clones expanded before ART were dominant at all time points.

The chain recombines TRBV5-1 with TRBJ1-2, with 9 positions matching TRBD1. The material sequenced was unsorted PBMCs, taken nearly 3.3 years after starting antiretroviral therapy. The clonotype originates from a middle-aged woman with HIV. CDR3 coding DNA: TGCGCCAGCAGCTCCGCCCGGGACAGGGTCCCAGCTAACTATGGCTACACCTTC. Protein sequence: CASSSARDRVPANYGYTF.